These T cell receptor beta chains were read from a single sample in a study of blood T cells in healthy people across ages. TCRdb recomputed calls from the 5' RACE reads with MiXCR, one row per CDR3 protein. This sample has about 1.7 million distinct CDR3 sequences, with about 30% found just once. The sequenced sample was blood. The receptors stem from a woman aged 25 to 39 in good health. Both conserved end residues are part of each CDR3. The D gene is left open where the match is weak. Expanded clones get a size class; other rows say once, few or many, or leave the size out.

clone size,D gene,J gene,V gene,CDR3 protein,CDR3 DNA
-,-,TRBJ1-1,TRBV7-2,CASSLSGLRDTEAFF,TGTGCCAGCAGCTTATCAGGGCTTAGGGACACTGAAGCTTTCTTT
few,-,TRBJ2-7,TRBV2,CASSADRGGTYEQYF,TGTGCCAGCAGCGCGGATAGGGGGGGTACCTACGAGCAGTACTTC
-,-,TRBJ2-5,TRBV24-1,CATRPPLREDQETQYF,TGTGCCACCAGGCCCCCCCTCAGAGAAGATCAAGAGACCCAGTACTTC
-,-,TRBJ2-5,TRBV10-1,CASSEFQGSQETQYF,TGCGCCAGCAGTGAGTTCCAGGGCTCCCAAGAGACCCAGTACTTC
-,TRBD2,TRBJ2-3,TRBV5-5,CASIPSGRGSDTQYF,TGTGCCAGCATACCGAGCGGGAGGGGTTCAGATACGCAGTATTTT
-,TRBD1,TRBJ2-7,TRBV4-2,CASSQDLTGGKNEQYF,TGTGCCAGCAGCCAAGATCTCACAGGGGGCAAGAACGAGCAGTACTTC
-,-,TRBJ1-5,TRBV6-2/TRBV6-3,CASRDTGNQPQHF,TGTGCCAGCAGGGACACCGGCAATCAGCCCCAGCATTTT
few,-,TRBJ2-7,TRBV7-9,CASSLVNGGEQYF,TGTGCCAGCAGCTTGGTTAACGGGGGCGAGCAGTACTTC
-,-,TRBJ1-2,TRBV9,CASGGFPGGYTF,TGTGCCAGCGGCGGATTCCCCGGGGGCTACACCTTC
few,-,TRBJ2-5,TRBV5-1,CASSLLSAQETQYF,TGCGCCAGCAGCTTACTATCCGCTCAAGAGACCCAGTACTTC
few,-,TRBJ1-1,TRBV5-1,CASSEGPGAFF,TGCGCCAGCAGCGAAGGCCCCGGGGCTTTCTTT
-,-,TRBJ1-6,TRBV5-6,CASSFLALGRENSPPHF,TGTGCCAGCAGCTTTCTGGCTCTTGGGCGAGAGAATTCACCCCCCCACTTT
many,-,TRBJ1-1,TRBV6-2/TRBV6-3,CASSSYTEAFF,TGTGCCAGCAGCAGTTACACTGAAGCTTTCTTT
-,TRBD2,TRBJ2-3,TRBV5-1,CASSPDSGARDTQYF,TGCGCCAGCAGCCCCGATAGCGGGGCCCGGGATACGCAGTATTTT
many,TRBD2,TRBJ2-5,TRBV15,CATSGSSWGGFRETQYF,TGTGCCACCAGCGGCTCCTCGTGGGGGGGGTTTCGGGAGACCCAGTACTTC
few,TRBD2,TRBJ2-1,TRBV20-1,CSARPGTSGFYEQFF,TGCAGTGCCCGCCCCGGGACTAGCGGGTTCTATGAGCAGTTCTTC
few,-,TRBJ2-1,TRBV20-1,CSARAHRSSYNEQFF,TGCAGTGCTAGAGCCCACAGGAGCTCCTACAATGAGCAGTTCTTC
-,-,TRBJ1-2,TRBV29-1,CSVEISPWGGYTF,TGCAGCGTTGAAATTTCGCCGTGGGGTGGCTACACCTTC
once,-,TRBJ1-2,TRBV10-3,CAIRVGPGPNYGYTF,TGTGCCATCAGGGTGGGACCTGGACCGAACTATGGCTACACCTTC
few,TRBD1,TRBJ1-6,TRBV7-9,CASSGTGDNSPLHF,TGTGCCAGCAGCGGGACAGGTGATAATTCACCCCTCCACTTT
-,-,TRBJ1-4,TRBV2,CASSEARAGRKLFF,TGTGCCAGCAGTGAAGCGCGGGCAGGACGAAAACTGTTTTTT
many,-,TRBJ2-1,TRBV29-1,CSVEPRGAAYNEQFF,TGCAGCGTTGAGCCTCGGGGAGCCGCCTACAATGAGCAGTTCTTC
many,TRBD2,TRBJ2-1,TRBV10-2,CASRKAGSNNEQFF,TGCGCCAGCAGGAAAGCGGGGTCTAACAATGAGCAGTTCTTC
few,TRBD2,TRBJ2-3,TRBV12-3/TRBV12-4,CASSALADTDTQYF,TGTGCCAGCAGCGCCCTAGCGGACACAGATACGCAGTATTTT
-,TRBD2,TRBJ2-1,TRBV19,CASMTRGTRSYNEQFF,TGTGCCAGTATGACGAGGGGGACTAGATCCTACAATGAGCAGTTCTTC
few,-,TRBJ2-3,TRBV9,CASSGRGFSTDTQYF,TGTGCCAGCAGCGGAAGGGGCTTCAGCACAGATACGCAGTATTTT
many,TRBD2,TRBJ2-5,TRBV5-1,CASSPSYSGTGETQYF,TGCGCCAGCAGCCCTTCTTACAGCGGGACGGGAGAGACCCAGTACTTC
few,-,TRBJ2-1,TRBV5-4,CASSFRGSYGEQFF,TGTGCCAGCAGCTTTCGTGGATCTTATGGTGAGCAGTTCTTC
few,-,TRBJ1-4,TRBV28,CASRGRAGKLFF,TGTGCCAGCAGGGGTCGGGCTGGAAAACTGTTTTTT
-,TRBD2,TRBJ2-7,TRBV20-1,CSARGSLSGSYEQYF,TGCAGTGCTAGAGGAAGTTTAAGCGGGAGTTACGAGCAGTACTTC
-,-,TRBJ2-7,TRBV6-1,CASSDDGWHSYGQYF,TGTGCCAGCAGTGACGACGGGTGGCACTCCTACGGGCAGTACTTC
many,TRBD1,TRBJ2-7,TRBV29-1,CSVEGQGPSYEQYF,TGCAGCGTTGAAGGACAGGGCCCTTCCTACGAGCAGTACTTC
-,-,TRBJ1-1,TRBV12-3/TRBV12-4,CASSIYTEAFF,TGTGCCAGCAGTATATACACTGAAGCTTTCTTT
once,-,TRBJ1-2,TRBV7-2,CASSLGGTDGGYTF,TGTGCCAGCAGCTTAGGAGGGACCGACGGAGGCTACACCTTC
-,TRBD2,TRBJ2-1,TRBV6-1,CATFYAGTSGRRSYNEQFF,TGTGCCACCTTTTATGCCGGGACTAGCGGGAGAAGGTCCTACAATGAGCAGTTCTTC
-,TRBD1,TRBJ2-3,TRBV20-1,CSAPDRGSPADTQYF,TGCAGTGCCCCAGACAGGGGCAGCCCGGCAGATACGCAGTATTTT
-,-,TRBJ1-4,TRBV11-2,CASSPPTGLDNEKLFF,TGTGCCAGCAGCCCTCCAACGGGGTTGGATAATGAAAAACTGTTTTTT
-,TRBD2,TRBJ2-7,TRBV7-2,CAGSRLADVSYEQYF,TGTGCCGGCAGCCGACTAGCCGATGTCTCCTACGAGCAGTACTTC
-,-,TRBJ2-1,TRBV12-3/TRBV12-4,CASSFIVQRLVANEQFF,TGTGCCAGCAGTTTTATCGTCCAGCGGCTGGTGGCCAATGAGCAGTTCTTC
few,-,TRBJ2-7,TRBV4-3,CASSQDIQREQYF,TGCGCCAGCAGCCAAGATATACAGCGCGAGCAGTACTTC
many,TRBD2,TRBJ2-1,TRBV20-1,CSALGLAGANEQFF,TGCAGTGCTCTCGGACTAGCGGGAGCCAATGAGCAGTTCTTC
few,TRBD1,TRBJ2-7,TRBV3-1,CASRGTGRNSYEQYF,TGTGCCAGCAGGGGGACAGGGCGAAACTCCTACGAGCAGTACTTC
-,-,TRBJ2-1,TRBV20-1,CSAPGSSYNEQFF,TGCAGTGCCCCCGGGAGCTCCTACAATGAGCAGTTCTTC
few,-,TRBJ2-7,TRBV7-2,CASSLGPPWNEQYF,TGTGCCAGCAGCTTAGGCCCCCCTTGGAACGAGCAGTACTTC
few,-,TRBJ2-2,TRBV28,CASLWGSNTGELFF,TGTGCCAGCCTTTGGGGGTCCAACACCGGGGAGCTGTTTTTT
-,-,TRBJ1-1,TRBV27,CASSLIEGYTEAFF,TGTGCCAGCAGTTTGATTGAGGGTTACACTGAAGCTTTCTTT
few,TRBD2,TRBJ2-1,TRBV20-1,CSLTSGQSSYNEQFF,TGCAGTTTGACTAGCGGACAAAGCTCCTACAATGAGCAGTTCTTC
-,-,TRBJ1-2,TRBV2,CASSEYGNYGYTF,TGTGCCAGCAGTGAATATGGAAACTATGGCTACACCTTC
-,-,TRBJ2-3,TRBV7-6,CASSSSEGTDTQYF,TGTGCCAGCAGCTCCTCGGAGGGCACAGATACGCAGTATTTT
-,-,TRBJ1-3,TRBV6-5,CASSYSAQGRGSGNTRYF,TGTGCCAGCAGTTACTCGGCCCAGGGCAGGGGCTCTGGAAACACCAGATATTTT
few,TRBD1,TRBJ1-2,TRBV14,CASSPGTGHYGYTF,TGTGCCAGCAGTCCCGGGACAGGACACTATGGCTACACCTTC
many,-,TRBJ2-5,TRBV7-3,CASSPRTVQETQYF,TGTGCCAGCAGCCCACGGACGGTCCAAGAGACCCAGTACTTC
-,-,TRBJ1-2,TRBV11-2,CASSFQVRSGNYGYTF,TGTGCCAGCAGCTTTCAAGTACGGAGCGGGAACTATGGCTACACCTTC
-,TRBD1,TRBJ1-5,TRBV4-2,CASSLSPGTEAQPQHF,TGTGCCAGCAGCCTCAGCCCGGGGACAGAAGCCCAGCCCCAGCATTTT
-,TRBD2,TRBJ2-1,TRBV19,CASSIASGRGLFSEQFF,TGTGCCAGTAGTATCGCTAGCGGGAGGGGTTTGTTTAGTGAGCAGTTCTTC